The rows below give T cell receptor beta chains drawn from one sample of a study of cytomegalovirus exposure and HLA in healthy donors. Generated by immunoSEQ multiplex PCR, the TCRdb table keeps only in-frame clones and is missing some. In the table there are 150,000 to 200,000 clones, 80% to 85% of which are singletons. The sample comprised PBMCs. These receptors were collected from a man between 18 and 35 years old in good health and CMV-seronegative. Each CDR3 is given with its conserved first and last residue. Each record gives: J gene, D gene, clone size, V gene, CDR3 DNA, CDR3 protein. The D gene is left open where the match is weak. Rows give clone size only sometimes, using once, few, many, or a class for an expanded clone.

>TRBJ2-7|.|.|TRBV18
TGTGCCAGCTCACCTGGACCCTCGGGACTCACCTATGAGCAGTACTTC
CASSPGPSGLTYEQYF
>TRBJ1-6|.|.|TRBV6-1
TGTGCCAGCAGTGAAGCTGGTGTTTCTGGGCCACCCCTCCACTTT
CASSEAGVSGPPLHF
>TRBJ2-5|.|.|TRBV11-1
TGTGCCAGCAGCTTAGCGCCCCAGGGGGGCGGTCGGACCCAGTACTTC
CASSLAPQGGGRTQYF
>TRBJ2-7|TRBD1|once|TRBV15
TGTGCCACCAGCAGAGCGGGACAGGGAATTCTGGAGCAGTACTTC
CATSRAGQGILEQYF
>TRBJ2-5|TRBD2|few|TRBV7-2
TGTGCCAGCAGCTTAGCGGGAGGGTCCCAAGAGACCCAGTACTTC
CASSLAGGSQETQYF
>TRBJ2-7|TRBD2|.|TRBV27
TGTGCCAGCAGGGGACTAGCGGGAGGGCAGCACGAGCAGTACTTC
CASRGLAGGQHEQYF
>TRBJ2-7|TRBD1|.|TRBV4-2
TGTGCCAGCAGCCCCCGGACAGGGTCCAGCTCCTACGAGCAGTACTTC
CASSPRTGSSSYEQYF
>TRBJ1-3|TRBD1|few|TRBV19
TGTGCCAGTAGTAACCAACAGGGGGCCTCTGGAAACACCATATATTTT
CASSNQQGASGNTIYF
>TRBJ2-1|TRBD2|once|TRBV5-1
TGCGCCAGCAGCTTGGCCTTGGGACTAGCGGGAACCGGTGAGCAGTTCTTC
CASSLALGLAGTGEQFF
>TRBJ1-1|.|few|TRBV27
TGTGCCAGCAGTCGCTGGACAGAGAACACTGAAGCTTTCTTT
CASSRWTENTEAFF
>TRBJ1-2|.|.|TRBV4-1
TGCGCCAGCAGCCGGGGGCAGGGCCTCTATGGCTACACCTTC
CASSRGQGLYGYTF
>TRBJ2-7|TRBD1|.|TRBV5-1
TGCGCCAGCAGCTCGAGGGACAGGGGGCTCTACGAGCAGTACTTC
CASSSRDRGLYEQYF
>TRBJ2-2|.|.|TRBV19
TGTGCCAGTAAGGTGGACTCGGATAGAAGGAAGCTGTTTTTT
CASKVDSDRRKLFF
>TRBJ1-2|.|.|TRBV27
TGTGCCAGCAGTTTCTCCCTGGCCGGGGCTAACTATGGCTACACCTTC
CASSFSLAGANYGYTF
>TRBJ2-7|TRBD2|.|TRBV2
TGTGCCAGCAGGGCGGGGGTAACCTACGAGCAGTACTTC
CASRAGVTYEQYF
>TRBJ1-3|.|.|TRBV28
TGTGCCAGCAGGCTTGGGAGTAACACCATATATTTT
CASRLGSNTIYF
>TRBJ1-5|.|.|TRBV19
TGTGCCAGTAGTATACAGGGGCTGTATAGCAATCAGCCCCAGCATTTT
CASSIQGLYSNQPQHF
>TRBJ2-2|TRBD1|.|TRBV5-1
TGCGCCAGCAGCTTGACGACAGGGGGCCCCGGGGAGCTGTTTTTT
CASSLTTGGPGELFF
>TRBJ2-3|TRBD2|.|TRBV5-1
TGCGCCAGCAGCTTGAGTATGGCGGGGGGCCCCGATACGCAGTATTTT
CASSLSMAGGPDTQYF
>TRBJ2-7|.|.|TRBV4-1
TGCGCCAGCAGCCCAAGCGGGACACCTGGGGATTCCTACGAGCAGTACTTC
CASSPSGTPGDSYEQYF
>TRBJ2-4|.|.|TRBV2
TGTGCCAGCAGTGATGCGGGTTCGTGGTTGGGAAACATTCAGTACTTC
CASSDAGSWLGNIQYF
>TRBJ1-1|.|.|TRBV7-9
TGTGCCAGCAGCGTCGCGGGCGTGAACACTGAAGCTTTCTTT
CASSVAGVNTEAFF
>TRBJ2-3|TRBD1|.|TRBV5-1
TGCGCCAGCAGCTTGGGACAGGGGGTAGATACGCAGTATTTT
CASSLGQGVDTQYF
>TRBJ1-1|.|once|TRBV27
TGTGCCAGCAGCCCTAGTCGGCTTAACACTGAAGCTTTCTTT
CASSPSRLNTEAFF
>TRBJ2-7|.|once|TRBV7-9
TGTGCCAGCAGCTACCCCCGAGAGCGGCTTTCCTACGAGCAGTACTTC
CASSYPRERLSYEQYF
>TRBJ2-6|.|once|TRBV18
TGTGCCAGCTCAAGGGACATCTCTGGGGCCAACGTCCTGACTTTC
CASSRDISGANVLTF
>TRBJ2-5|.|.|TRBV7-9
TGTGCCAGCTCACAATTTTGGGGGCGCAGGGAGACCCAGTACTTC
CASSQFWGRRETQYF
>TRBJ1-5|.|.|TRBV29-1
TGCAGCGTTGGGGCCTTTAATCAGCCCCAGCATTTT
CSVGAFNQPQHF
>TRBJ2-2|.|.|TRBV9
TGTGCCAGCAGCGTGAGCACCGGGGAGCTGTTTTTT
CASSVSTGELFF
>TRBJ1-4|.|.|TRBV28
TGTGCCAGCAGTTTATACTACAGTCGGGGTGATGAAAAACTGTTTTTT
CASSLYYSRGDEKLFF
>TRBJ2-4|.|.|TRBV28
TGTGCCAGCAGTTTATCCAACACCCGACTTAAGTACTTC
CASSLSNTRLKYF
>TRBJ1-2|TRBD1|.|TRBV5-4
TGTGCCAGCAACCGACAGGGAGGCTATGGCTACACCTTC
CASNRQGGYGYTF
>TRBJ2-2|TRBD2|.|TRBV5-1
TGCGCCAGCATGCTTCTAGCGGGGGGCACCGGGGAGCTGTTTTTT
CASMLLAGGTGELFF
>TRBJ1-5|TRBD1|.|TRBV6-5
TGTGCCAGCAGCTACGGGACAGGGCGGAATCAGCCCCAGCATTTT
CASSYGTGRNQPQHF
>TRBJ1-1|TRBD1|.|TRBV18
TGTGCCAGCTCACTTCAGGGGGTCGGGTCTGAAGCTTTCTTT
CASSLQGVGSEAFF
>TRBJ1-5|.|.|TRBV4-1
TGCGCCAGCAGCCAACCTACCGGCCTGAGGATTGAGCCCCAGCATTTT
CASSQPTGLRIEPQHF
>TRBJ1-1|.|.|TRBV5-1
TGCGCCAGCAGCTCTCAACAGGGAATGAACACTGAAGCTTTCTTT
CASSSQQGMNTEAFF
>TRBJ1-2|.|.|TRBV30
TGTGCCTGGAGTCGAGGCCTTGGCTACACCTTC
CAWSRGLGYTF
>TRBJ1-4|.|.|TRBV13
TGTGCCAGCAGCGGGGGCGAGGAAAGGGGGTATCGGGAAAAACTGTTTTTT
CASSGGEERGYREKLFF
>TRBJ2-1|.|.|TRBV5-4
TGTGCCAGCAGCTTGGGACAGGTCGATGAGCAGTTCTTC
CASSLGQVDEQFF
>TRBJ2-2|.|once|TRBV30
TGTGCCTGGAGTGGAGTCTCCGTAGCCGGGGAGCTGTTTTTT
CAWSGVSVAGELFF
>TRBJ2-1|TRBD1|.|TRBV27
TGTGCCAGCAGTCTACTGGGGGACAGTCCCTCCGTCACGAAGTTCTTC
CASSLLGDSPSVTKFF
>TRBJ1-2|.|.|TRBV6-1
TGTGCCAGCACCCCGGTCGGGGGGGGAAGGGGCTACACCTTC
CASTPVGGGRGYTF
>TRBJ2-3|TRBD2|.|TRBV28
TGTGCCAGCAGTGTGATTAGCGGGAGGAGCACAGATACGCAGTATTTT
CASSVISGRSTDTQYF
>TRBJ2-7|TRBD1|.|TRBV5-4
TGTGCCAGCAGCCCGCTGCCGGGACAGGGCTCCTACGAGCAGTACTTC
CASSPLPGQGSYEQYF
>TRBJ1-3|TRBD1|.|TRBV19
TGTGCCAGTAGTTTGGACAGGGGGAACACCATATATTTT
CASSLDRGNTIYF
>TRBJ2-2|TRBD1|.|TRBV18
TGTGCCAGCTCCAGGCGGCAGGGGGACACCGGGGAGCTGTTTTTT
CASSRRQGDTGELFF
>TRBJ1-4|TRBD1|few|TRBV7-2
TGTGCCAGCAGCCCGGGACAGGGAGCAAAACTGTTTTTT
CASSPGQGAKLFF
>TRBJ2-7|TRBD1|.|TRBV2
TGTGCCAGCAGGGAGGACAGGGGGCCCTACGAGCAGTACTTC
CASREDRGPYEQYF
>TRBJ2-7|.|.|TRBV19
TGTGCCAGTAGTATAGGATGGGGCGGGGGCGCCGAGTCCTACGAGCAGTACTTC
CASSIGWGGGAESYEQYF
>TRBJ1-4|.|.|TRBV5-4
TGTGCCAGCAGCCCGGCGGGATCAACTAATGAAAAACTGTTTTTT
CASSPAGSTNEKLFF
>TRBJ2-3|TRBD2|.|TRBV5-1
TGCGCCAGCAGCCGCACCCTAGCGGGAGGTGCAGATACGCAGTATTTT
CASSRTLAGGADTQYF
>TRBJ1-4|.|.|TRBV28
TGTGCCAGCAGTTTCCCCCGGTATAGAACTAATGAAAAACTGTTTTTT
CASSFPRYRTNEKLFF